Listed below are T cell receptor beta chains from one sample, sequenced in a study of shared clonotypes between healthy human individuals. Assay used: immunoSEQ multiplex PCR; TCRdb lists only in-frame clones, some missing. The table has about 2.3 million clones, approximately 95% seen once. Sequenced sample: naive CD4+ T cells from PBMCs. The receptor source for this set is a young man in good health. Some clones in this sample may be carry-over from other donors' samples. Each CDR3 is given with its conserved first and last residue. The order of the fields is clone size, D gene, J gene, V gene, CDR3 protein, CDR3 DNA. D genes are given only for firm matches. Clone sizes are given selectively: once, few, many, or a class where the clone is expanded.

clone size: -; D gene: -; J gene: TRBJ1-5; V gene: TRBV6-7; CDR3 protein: CASSYCLRYSNQPQHF; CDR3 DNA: TGTGCCAGCAGTTACTGTCTAAGGTATAGCAATCAGCCCCAGCATTTT
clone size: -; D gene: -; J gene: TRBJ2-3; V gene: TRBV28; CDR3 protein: CASSLVREQSTDTQYF; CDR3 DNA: TGTGCCAGCAGTTTGGTTCGAGAACAAAGCACAGATACGCAGTATTTT
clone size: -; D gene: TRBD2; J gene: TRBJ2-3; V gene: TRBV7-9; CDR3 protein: CASSTRRTSGDTQAQYF; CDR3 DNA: TGTGCCAGCAGCACCCGGAGGACTAGCGGGGACACACAGGCGCAGTATTTT
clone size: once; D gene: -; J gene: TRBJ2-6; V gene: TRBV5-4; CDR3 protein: CASSLGYGSGANVLTF; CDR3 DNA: TGTGCCAGCAGCTTGGGATACGGATCTGGGGCCAACGTCCTGACTTTC
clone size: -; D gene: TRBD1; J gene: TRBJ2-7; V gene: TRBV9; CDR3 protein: CASSEQGAYEQYF; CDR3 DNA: TGTGCCAGCAGCGAACAGGGGGCCTACGAGCAGTACTTC
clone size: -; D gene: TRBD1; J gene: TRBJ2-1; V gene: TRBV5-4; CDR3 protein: CASRSRTGGNYNEQFF; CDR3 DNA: TGTGCCAGCAGGAGCCGGACAGGGGGTAACTACAATGAGCAGTTCTTC
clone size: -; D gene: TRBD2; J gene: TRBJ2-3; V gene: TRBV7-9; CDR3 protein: CASRFSSGGGTDTQYF; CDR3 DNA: TGTGCCAGCAGATTCTCTAGCGGAGGTGGCACAGATACGCAGTATTTT
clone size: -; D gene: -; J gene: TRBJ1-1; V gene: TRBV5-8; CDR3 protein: CASSLGVMMNTEAFF; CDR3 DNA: TGTGCCAGCAGCTTGGGAGTGATGATGAACACTGAAGCTTTCTTT
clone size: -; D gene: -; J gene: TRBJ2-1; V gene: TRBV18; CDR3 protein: CASSPPGSTRGNEQFF; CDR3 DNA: TGTGCCAGCTCACCGCCGGGTTCGACCCGGGGCAATGAGCAGTTCTTC
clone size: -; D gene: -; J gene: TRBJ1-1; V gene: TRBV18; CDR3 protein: CASSPWRDTEAFF; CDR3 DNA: TGTGCCAGCTCACCTTGGAGGGACACTGAAGCTTTCTTT
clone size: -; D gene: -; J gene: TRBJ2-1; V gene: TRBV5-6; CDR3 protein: CASSLVQGGAYNEQFF; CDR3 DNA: TGTGCCAGCAGCTTGGTACAGGGTGGCGCCTACAATGAGCAGTTCTTC
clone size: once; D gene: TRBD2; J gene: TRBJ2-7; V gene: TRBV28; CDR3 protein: CATTMGLVYEQYF; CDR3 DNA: TGTGCCACCACTATGGGACTAGTTTACGAGCAGTACTTC
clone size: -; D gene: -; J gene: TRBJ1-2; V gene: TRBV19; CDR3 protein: CASNPMGGGYTF; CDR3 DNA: TGTGCCAGTAATCCGATGGGAGGTGGCTACACCTTC
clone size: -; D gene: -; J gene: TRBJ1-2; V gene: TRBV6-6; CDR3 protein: CASMGPNYGYTF; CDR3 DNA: TGTGCCAGCATGGGTCCTAACTATGGCTACACCTTC
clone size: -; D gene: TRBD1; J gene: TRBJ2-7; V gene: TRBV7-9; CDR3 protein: CASSLVSGGDEQYF; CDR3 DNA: TGTGCCAGCAGCCTAGTGTCAGGGGGCGACGAGCAGTACTTC
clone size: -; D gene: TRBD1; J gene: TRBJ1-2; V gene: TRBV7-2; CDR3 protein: CASSLGGTGYGYTF; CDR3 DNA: TGTGCCAGCAGCTTAGGAGGGACAGGGTACGGCTACACCTTC
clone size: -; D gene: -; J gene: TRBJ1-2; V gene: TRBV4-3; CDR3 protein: CASSQEGWPGDYGYTF; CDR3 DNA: TGCGCCAGCAGCCAAGAGGGTTGGCCGGGGGACTATGGCTACACCTTC
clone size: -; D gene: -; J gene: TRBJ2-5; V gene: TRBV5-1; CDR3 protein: CASSREVTETQYF; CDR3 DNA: TGCGCCAGCAGCCGGGAAGTGACAGAGACCCAGTACTTC
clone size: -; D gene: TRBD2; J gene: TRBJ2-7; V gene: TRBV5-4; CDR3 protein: CASSLGLAGGAYEQYF; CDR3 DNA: TGTGCCAGCAGCTTGGGACTAGCGGGAGGCGCCTACGAGCAGTACTTC
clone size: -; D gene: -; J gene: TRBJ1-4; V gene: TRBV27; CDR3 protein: CASSTPNNEKLFF; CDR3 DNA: TGTGCCAGCAGTACCCCGAATAATGAAAAACTGTTTTTT
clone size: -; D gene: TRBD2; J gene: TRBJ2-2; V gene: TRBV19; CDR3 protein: CASSTAGTSGRYGELFF; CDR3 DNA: TGTGCCAGTAGTACCGCTGGGACTAGCGGGAGGTACGGGGAGCTGTTTTTT
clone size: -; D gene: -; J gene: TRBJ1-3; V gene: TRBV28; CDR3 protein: CASSQTRQRGTIYF; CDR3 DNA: TGTGCCAGCAGCCAAACCCGGCAGAGGGGCACCATATATTTT
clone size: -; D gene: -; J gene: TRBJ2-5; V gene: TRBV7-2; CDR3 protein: CASSLVSTGVGKTQYF; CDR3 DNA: TGTGCCAGCAGCTTAGTTAGTACGGGAGTGGGGAAGACCCAGTACTTC
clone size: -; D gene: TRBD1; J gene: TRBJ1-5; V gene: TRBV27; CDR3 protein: CASSRTLGTDGNQPQHF; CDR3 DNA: TGTGCCAGCAGCCGGACCCTCGGGACAGACGGCAATCAGCCCCAGCATTTT
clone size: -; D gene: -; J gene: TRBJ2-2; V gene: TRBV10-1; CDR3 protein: CASSVIPVAGELFF; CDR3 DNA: TGCGCCAGCAGTGTAATCCCGGTAGCCGGGGAGCTGTTTTTT
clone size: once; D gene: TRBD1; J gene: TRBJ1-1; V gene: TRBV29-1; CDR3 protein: CSAARGSGNPNTEAFF; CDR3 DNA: TGCAGCGCCGCCAGGGGGAGTGGTAATCCGAACACTGAAGCTTTCTTT
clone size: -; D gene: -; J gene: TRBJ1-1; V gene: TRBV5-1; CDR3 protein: CASSVQGLSTEAFF; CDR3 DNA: TGCGCCAGCAGCGTACAGGGTCTATCCACTGAAGCTTTCTTT
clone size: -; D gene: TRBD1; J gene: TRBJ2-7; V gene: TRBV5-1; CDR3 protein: CASSFSFGQGASEQYF; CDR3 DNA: TGCGCCAGCAGCTTCTCATTCGGGCAGGGGGCGAGCGAGCAGTACTTC
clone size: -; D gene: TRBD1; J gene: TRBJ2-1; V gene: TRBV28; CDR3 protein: CASSSRGGTGASEQFF; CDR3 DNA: TGTGCCAGCAGTTCCCGAGGGGGGACAGGGGCAAGTGAGCAGTTCTTC
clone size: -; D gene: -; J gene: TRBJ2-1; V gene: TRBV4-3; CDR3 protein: CASSRVPTVPNEQFF; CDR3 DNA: TGCGCCAGCAGCCGAGTACCGACAGTCCCCAATGAGCAGTTCTTC
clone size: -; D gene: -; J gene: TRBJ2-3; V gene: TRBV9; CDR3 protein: CASSPRPLDTQYF; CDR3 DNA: TGTGCCAGCAGCCCAAGACCCTTAGATACGCAGTATTTT
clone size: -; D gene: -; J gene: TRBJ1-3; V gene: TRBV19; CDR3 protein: CASNPNRATSGNTIYF; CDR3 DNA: TGTGCCAGTAACCCGAACAGGGCCACCTCTGGAAACACCATATATTTT
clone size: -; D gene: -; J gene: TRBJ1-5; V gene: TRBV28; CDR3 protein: CASSFIQGRNQPQHF; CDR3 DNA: TGTGCCAGCAGTTTCATTCAGGGGCGCAATCAGCCCCAGCATTTT
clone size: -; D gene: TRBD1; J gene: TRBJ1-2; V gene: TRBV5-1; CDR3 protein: CASSGGQPYGYTF; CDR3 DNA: TGCGCCAGCAGCGGGGGACAGCCCTATGGCTACACCTTC
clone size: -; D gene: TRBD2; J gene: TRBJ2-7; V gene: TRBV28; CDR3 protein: CASSLSRARTSGRAGQYF; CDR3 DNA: TGTGCCAGCAGTTTAAGCAGGGCCAGGACTAGCGGGAGGGCCGGGCAGTACTTC
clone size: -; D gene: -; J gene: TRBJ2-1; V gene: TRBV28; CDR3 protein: CASTLEGEQFF; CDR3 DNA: TGTGCCAGCACTTTAGAGGGAGAGCAGTTCTTC
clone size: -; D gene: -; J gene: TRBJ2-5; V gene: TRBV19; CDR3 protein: CASSTLWRSDQETQYF; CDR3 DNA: TGTGCCAGTAGTACCCTATGGCGGAGCGACCAAGAGACCCAGTACTTC
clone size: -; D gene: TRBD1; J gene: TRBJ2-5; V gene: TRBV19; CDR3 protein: CASGDRGRETQYF; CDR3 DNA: TGTGCCAGTGGGGACAGAGGAAGGGAGACCCAGTACTTC
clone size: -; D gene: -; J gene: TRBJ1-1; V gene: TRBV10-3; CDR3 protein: CAISDQGNTEAFF; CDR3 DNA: TGTGCCATCAGTGATCAGGGGAACACTGAAGCTTTCTTT
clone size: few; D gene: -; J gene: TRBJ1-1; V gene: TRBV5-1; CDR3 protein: CASSQDGTPNTEAFF; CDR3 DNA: TGCGCCAGCAGCCAAGACGGGACACCGAACACTGAAGCTTTCTTT
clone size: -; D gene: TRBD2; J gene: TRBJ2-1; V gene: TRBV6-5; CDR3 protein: CASSYSSGTSIF; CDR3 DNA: TGTGCCAGCAGTTACTCTAGCGGGACCTCGATCTTC
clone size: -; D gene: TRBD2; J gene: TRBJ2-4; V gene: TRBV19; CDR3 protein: CASSIGASGLLAKNIQYF; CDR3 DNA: TGTGCCAGTAGTATAGGCGCTAGCGGGCTCCTAGCCAAAAACATTCAGTACTTC
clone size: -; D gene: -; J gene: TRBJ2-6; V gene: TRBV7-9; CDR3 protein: CASSQQGLGANVLTF; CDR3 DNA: TGTGCCAGCAGCCAACAGGGTCTCGGGGCCAACGTCCTGACTTTC
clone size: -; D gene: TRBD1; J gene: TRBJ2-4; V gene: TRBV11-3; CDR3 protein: CASSLTGKNIQYF; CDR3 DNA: TGTGCCAGCAGCTTGACAGGGAAAAACATTCAGTACTTC
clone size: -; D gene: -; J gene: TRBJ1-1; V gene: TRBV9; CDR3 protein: CASSGGGFMNTEAFF; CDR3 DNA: TGTGCCAGCAGCGGAGGAGGGTTCATGAACACTGAAGCTTTCTTT